This T cell receptor beta chain is from a study of human T cells and chemical hapten exposure. TCRdb re-analysed the RACE reads in MiXCR, keeping a single row per CDR3 protein. The table includes approximately 41,000 distinct CDR3 sequences, just under 4% detected once. Specified time point: patch test 1, 2 weeks after DPC sensitization. As to treatment: therapeutic diphenylcyclopropenone sensitization with weekly scalp DPC. RNA extraction used unfractionated whole blood as the source of total RNA. The CDR3 totals 14 residues. Germline V lookup: CDR1 MDHEN, CDR2 SYDVKM. After removal of 8 bases from V and 8 bases from J, the junction contained 9 bases not matched to a gene. Study findings and constraints: Those TCRs sitting above 1 in 1000 frequency stayed the same with DPC sensitization.

On this clonotype itself: Its antigen remains unknown.

The clonotype originates from a man aged 50-60 years with alopecia areata. Some clones in this sample may be carry-over from other donors' samples. The sequencing here drew on whole blood, taken in connection with sensitization to the hapten diphenylcyclopropenone (DPC). J is TRBJ2-6 and V is TRBV28, with 7 nucleotides matching TRBD2. For the CDR3, the DNA is TGTGCCAGCTGGGCCTCAGCGGGGACCAACGTCCTGACTTTC. This translates into CASWASAGTNVLTF.